This TCR beta chain was sequenced during a study of blood T cell repertoires in COVID-19. Across the whole study: From T cells, B-cell-depleted T cells, or PBMCs came the material, which was cDNA or gDNA.

Here immunoSEQ multiplex PCR was the method, and the copy in TCRdb shows in-frame clones only, minus some. The sample records approximately 200,000 clones, about 91% being singletons. The CDR3 has 17 residues. The germline V and J ends were trimmed by 4 bases and 8 bases, with 24 bases remaining between them. Germline CDR1 reads GTSNPN; CDR2 reads SVGIG (reference sequence). The sequence derives from a man aged 18 to 30 with active or convalescent COVID-19. Sequencing used peripheral blood. The V call is TRBV30, the J call TRBJ1-6; D might be TRBD1 (5 bases). In nucleotides, the CDR3 is TGTGCCTGGAACTGGAAGTCCTCTCTTTGGGGGGATTCACCCCTCCACTTT. This encodes CAWNWKSSLWGDSPLHF.